Below are 14 T cell receptor beta chains sequenced from a single sample in a study of T cells after yellow fever vaccination. TCRdb re-derived calls from the 5' RACE reads in MiXCR, one entry per CDR3 protein. The data hold approximately 240,000 distinct CDR3 sequences, with 3.6% observed a single time. Specimen: PBMCs, collected 15 days after the yellow fever booster vaccination. The receptors were sampled from a man between 18 and 35 years old who received the YFV17D yellow fever vaccine.

This clonotype appeared many times. The chain has TRBV2 and TRBJ2-5; 7 bases are shared with TRBD1. Germline V gene lookup returns CDR1 SNHLY and CDR2 FYNNEI. Trimming at V came to 9 bases and at J to 5 bases, leaving 6 bases not matched to a gene. This CDR3 region has 12 residues. Written as DNA, the CDR3 is TGTGCCAGGTTCGGGACAGACGAGACCCAGTACTTC. Amino acids: CARFGTDETQYF.

Only a few counts were recorded for this clonotype. This rearrangement joins TRBV7-8 to TRBJ1-6; 9 nucleotides match TRBD1. The V gene's germline CDR1 is SGHVS and CDR2 FQNEAQ. The length of the CDR3 is 16 residues. V lost 5 bases to trimming and J lost 6 bases; unmatched junction nucleotides: 8. The CDR3 protein is CASSPGTGSTNSPLHF. The CDR3 bases are TGTGCCAGCAGCCCGGGGACAGGGTCAACTAATTCACCCCTCCACTTT.

The table lists this clonotype with many counts. The genes are TRBV14 and TRBJ2-3, with TRBD1 matching 10 bases. The ends lost 1 base at V and 4 bases at J; junction bases unmatched: 11. Germline CDR1 is SGHDN and CDR2 is FVKESK. The CDR3 loop spans 18 amino acids. CDR3 sequence reads: CASSQVGLRDRGADTQYF. The DNA of the CDR3 is TGTGCCAGCAGCCAAGTTGGCCTCCGGGACAGGGGCGCAGATACGCAGTATTTT. Using reference TRBV14 and TRBJ2-3 for the parts outside the CDR3, the full variable domain is EAGVTQFPSHSVIEKGQTVTLRCDPISGHDNLYWYRRVMGKEIKFLLHFVKESKQDESGMPNNRFLAERTGGTYSTLKVQPAELEDSGVYFCASSQVGLRDRGADTQYFGPGTRLTVL.

This clonotype was detected many times. This chain uses TRBV10-3 with TRBJ1-5; D is possibly TRBD1 (5 bases). V shed 0 bases and J shed 14 bases, with 17 bases lying between them. Germline V lookup: CDR1 ENHRY, CDR2 SYGVKD. The CDR3 extends over 14 amino acids. The CDR3 DNA reads as TGTGCCATCAGTGAGTCGCAGGCCCTGGGGGTGAAGCATTTT. Protein: CAISESQALGVKHF.

In this sample, this clonotype turned up many times. The V and J genes are TRBV4-1 and TRBJ2-7, with 7 bases identical to TRBD1. J lost 3 bases, V lost 3 bases, and 5 bases had no gene match. The CDR3 has 14 amino acids. Germline V gives CDR1 MGHRA, CDR2 YSYEKL. The CDR3 bases are TGCGCCAGCAGCCAGGGGCCAGGGGGCTACGAGCAGTACTTC. This codes for CASSQGPGGYEQYF.

The V call is TRBV5-1, the J call TRBJ2-1, with unresolved D. Trimming pared 0 bases from V and 6 bases from J, leaving 10 bases between. CDR3 length: 14 residues. Germline assignment: CDR1 SGHRS and CDR2 YFSETQ. CDR3 sequence: CASSLGASGNEQFF. Here the CDR3 DNA reads TGCGCCAGCAGCTTGGGGGCGTCGGGCAATGAGCAGTTCTTC.

There are many counts of this clonotype. The rearrangement joins TRBV4-3 to TRBJ2-1; D remains unclear. The CDR3 loop spans 17 amino acids. The germline V gene encodes CDR1 LGHNA and CDR2 YSLEER. V shed 0 bases and J shed 0 bases, with 12 bases lying between them. The CDR3 reads CASSQDSVISSYNEQFF. The CDR3 DNA is TGCGCCAGCAGCCAAGATTCTGTGATAAGCTCCTACAATGAGCAGTTCTTC.

This clonotype was recorded at least ten times. The J gene is TRBJ2-3, the V gene TRBV10-3; the match to TRBD2 covers 7 bases. Germline V gene lookup returns CDR1 ENHRY and CDR2 SYGVKD. The CDR3 spans 17 residues. V was clipped by 3 bases and J by 0 bases; unmatched bases: 9. CDR3 DNA sequence: TGTGCCATCAGTGATTTGATGGCGGGGGAGAGCACAGATACGCAGTATTTT. As protein: CAISDLMAGESTDTQYF.

This clonotype was seen many times. V usage is TRBV6-5 and J usage is TRBJ1-2, with no clear D. Germline CDR1 and CDR2: MNHEY and SVGAGI. The CDR3 extends over 15 amino acids. V gave up 2 bases and J gave up 2 bases, with 12 bases separating them. The CDR3 nucleotides read TGTGCCAGCAGTTACGTTGCGGCAGCCAACTATGGCTACACCTTC. Translating it yields CASSYVAAANYGYTF.

This clonotype was recorded at least ten times. This chain uses TRBV12-3 or TRBV12-4 with TRBJ2-1, with 11 bases identical to TRBD2. The CDR3 loop spans 14 amino acids. Losses at the gene ends were 6 bases for V and 5 bases for J; bases not matched to a gene: 3. The CDR3 is CASRTSGGHNEQFF. The CDR3 DNA sequence: TGTGCCAGCAGAACTAGCGGGGGCCACAATGAGCAGTTCTTC.

This clonotype occurred many times. The rearrangement uses TRBV7-2 and TRBJ2-1; 8 nucleotides match TRBD1. V shed 1 base and J 10 bases; nucleotides not matched to a gene: 6. This CDR3 spans 14 amino acids. Germline V CDR1 and CDR2: SGHTA, FQGNSA. CDR3 residues: CASSLVQGAVEQFF. The CDR3 region has the DNA TGTGCCAGCAGCTTAGTCCAGGGGGCGGTCGAGCAGTTCTTC.

This clonotype was counted many times. This chain links TRBV7-2 with TRBJ2-1; TRBD2 matches at 8 bases. Germline values: CDR1 SGHTA, CDR2 FQGNSA. This CDR3 region has 17 residues. The V segment lost 3 bases and the J segment 0 bases; nucleotides outside the gene matches: 7. Written as DNA, the CDR3 is TGTGCCAGCAGCTTCAGGTTAGCGGGGAGCTCCTACAATGAGCAGTTCTTC. Its protein is CASSFRLAGSSYNEQFF.

This clonotype showed up many times. The chain combines TRBV6-1 with TRBJ1-5; D is perhaps TRBD1 (5 bases). The germline V gene has CDR1 MNHNS and CDR2 SASEGT. Trimming pared 3 bases from V and 9 bases from J, leaving 15 bases between. There are 14 residues in the CDR3. CDR3 loop: CASSDVTPGGPQHF. The DNA of the CDR3 is TGTGCCAGCAGTGATGTGACACCGGGGGGGCCCCAGCATTTT.

The chain links TRBV6-5 to TRBJ1-5; D may be TRBD1 (6 bases). The CDR3 sequence is 14 residues long. The V end lost 2 bases, the J end lost 5 bases, and 10 bases lay between the germline ends. CDR1 is MNHEY, CDR2 SVGAGI, per germline. The CDR3 protein is CASSYVSGDQPQHF. DNA of the CDR3: TGTGCCAGCAGTTACGTTTCAGGGGATCAGCCCCAGCATTTT.